Included here is one T cell receptor beta chain sequence, with context. Antigen specificity is unknown. These data originate in a study of blood T cells in healthy people across ages. This CDR3 has 14 residues. The study, taken as a whole, reports: Unknown donor CMV status possibly confounded expanded clonotype changes. Older individuals had lower TCR beta diversity per million T cells (the decline was roughly linear).

A J-beta primer mix and a sample-barcoded 5' primer were used in a second PCR of about 7 to 12 cycles. TCRdb re-derived calls from the 5' RACE reads in MiXCR, one entry per CDR3 protein. This sample has approximately 320,000 distinct CDR3 sequences, with 25% to 30% found just once. Sequencing input: blood. This clonotype was sampled from a woman aged 65 to 85 in good health. This sequence joins TRBV21-1 and TRBJ2-7; TRBD1 was called by the table and not checked on the DNA. TRBV21-1 is given as a pseudogene. In DNA, the CDR3 is TGTGCCAGCTTGTATCGCCAGGGGACCTACGAGCAGTACTTC. Protein sequence: CASLYRQGTYEQYF.